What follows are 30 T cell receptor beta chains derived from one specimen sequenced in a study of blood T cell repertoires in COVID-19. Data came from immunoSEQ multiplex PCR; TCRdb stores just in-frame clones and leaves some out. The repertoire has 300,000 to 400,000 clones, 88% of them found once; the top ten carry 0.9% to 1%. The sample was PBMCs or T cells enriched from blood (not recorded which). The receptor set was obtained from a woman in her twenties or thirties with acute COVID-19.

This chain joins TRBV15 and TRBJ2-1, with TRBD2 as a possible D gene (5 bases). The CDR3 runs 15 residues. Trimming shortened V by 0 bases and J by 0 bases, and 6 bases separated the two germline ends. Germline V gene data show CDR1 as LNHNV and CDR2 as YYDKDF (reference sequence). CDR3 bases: TGTGCCACCAGCAGAGAGGGGAGCTCCTACAATGAGCAGTTCTTC. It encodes CATSREGSSYNEQFF.

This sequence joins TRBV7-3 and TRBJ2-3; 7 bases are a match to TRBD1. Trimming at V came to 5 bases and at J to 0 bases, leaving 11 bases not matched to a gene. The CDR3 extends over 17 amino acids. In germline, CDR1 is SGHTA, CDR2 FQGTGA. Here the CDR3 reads CASSPRTGRGSTDTQYF. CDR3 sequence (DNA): TGTGCCAGCAGCCCAAGGACAGGAAGAGGGAGCACAGATACGCAGTATTTT. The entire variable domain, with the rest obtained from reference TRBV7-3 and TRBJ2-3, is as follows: GAGVSQTPSNKVTEKGKYVELRCDPISGHTALYWYRQSLGQGPEFLIYFQGTGAADDSGLPNDRFFAVRPEGSVSTLKIQRTERGDSAVYLCASSPRTGRGSTDTQYFGPGTRLTVL.

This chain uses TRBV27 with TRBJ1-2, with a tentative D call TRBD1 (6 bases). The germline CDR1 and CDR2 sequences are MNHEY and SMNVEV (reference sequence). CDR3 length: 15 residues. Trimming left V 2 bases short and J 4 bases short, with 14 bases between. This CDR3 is CASSLKTGGVYGYTF. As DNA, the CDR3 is TGTGCCAGCAGTTTAAAGACAGGTGGGGTCTATGGCTACACCTTC.

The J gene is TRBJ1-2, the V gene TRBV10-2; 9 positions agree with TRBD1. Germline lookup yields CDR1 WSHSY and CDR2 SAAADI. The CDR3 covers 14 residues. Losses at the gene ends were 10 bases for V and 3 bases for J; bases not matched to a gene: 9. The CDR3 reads CATTGTGGDYGYTF. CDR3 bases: TGCGCCACCACAGGAACAGGGGGCGACTATGGCTACACCTTC.

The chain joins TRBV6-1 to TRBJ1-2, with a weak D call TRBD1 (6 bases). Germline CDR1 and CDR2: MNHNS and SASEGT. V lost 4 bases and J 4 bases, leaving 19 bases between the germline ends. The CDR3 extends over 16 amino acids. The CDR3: CASSVQGTEGFYGYTF. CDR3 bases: TGTGCCAGCAGTGTTCAGGGGACGGAAGGGTTCTATGGCTACACCTTC.

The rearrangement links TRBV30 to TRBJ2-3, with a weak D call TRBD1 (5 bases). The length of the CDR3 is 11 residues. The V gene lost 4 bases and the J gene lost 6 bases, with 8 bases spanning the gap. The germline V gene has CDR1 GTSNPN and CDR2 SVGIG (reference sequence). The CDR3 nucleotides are TGTGCCTGGACAGCAGGGGATACGCAGTATTTT. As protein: CAWTAGDTQYF.

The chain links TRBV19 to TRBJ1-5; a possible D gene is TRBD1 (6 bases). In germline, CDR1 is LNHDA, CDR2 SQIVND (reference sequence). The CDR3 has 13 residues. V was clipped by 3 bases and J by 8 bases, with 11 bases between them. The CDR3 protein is CASSMGAAKPQHF. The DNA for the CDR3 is TGTGCCAGTAGTATGGGGGCGGCTAAGCCCCAGCATTTT.

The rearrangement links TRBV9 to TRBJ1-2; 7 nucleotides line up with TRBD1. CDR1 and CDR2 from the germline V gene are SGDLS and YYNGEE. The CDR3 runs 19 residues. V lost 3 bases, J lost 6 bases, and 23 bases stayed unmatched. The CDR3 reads CASSGARQGGDSGRDGYTF. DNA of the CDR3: TGTGCCAGCAGCGGAGCGCGACAGGGAGGAGATAGTGGTCGGGATGGCTACACCTTC. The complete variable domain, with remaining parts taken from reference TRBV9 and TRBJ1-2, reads DSGVTQTPKHLITATGQRVTLRCSPRSGDLSVYWYQQSLDQGLQFLIQYYNGEERAKGNILERFSAQQFPDLHSELNLSSLELGDSALYFCASSGARQGGDSGRDGYTFGSGTRLTVV.

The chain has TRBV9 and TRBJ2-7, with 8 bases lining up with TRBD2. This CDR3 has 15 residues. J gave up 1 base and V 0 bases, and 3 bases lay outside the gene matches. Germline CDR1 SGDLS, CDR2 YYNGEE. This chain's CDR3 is CASSVVSGTSYEQYF. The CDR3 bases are TGTGCCAGCAGCGTAGTTAGCGGGACTTCCTACGAGCAGTACTTC.

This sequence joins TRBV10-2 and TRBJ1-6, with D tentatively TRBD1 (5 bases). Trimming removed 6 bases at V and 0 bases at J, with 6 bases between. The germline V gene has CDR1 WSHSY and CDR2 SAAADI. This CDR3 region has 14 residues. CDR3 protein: CASSDSSYNSPLHF. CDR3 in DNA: TGCGCCAGCAGCGACAGCTCCTATAATTCACCCCTCCACTTT.

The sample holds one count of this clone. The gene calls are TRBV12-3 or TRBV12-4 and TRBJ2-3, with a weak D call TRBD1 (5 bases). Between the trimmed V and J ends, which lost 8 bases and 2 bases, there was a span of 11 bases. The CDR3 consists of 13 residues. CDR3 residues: CASSFRATDTQYF. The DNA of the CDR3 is TGTGCCAGCTCCTTCAGGGCCACAGATACGCAGTATTTT.

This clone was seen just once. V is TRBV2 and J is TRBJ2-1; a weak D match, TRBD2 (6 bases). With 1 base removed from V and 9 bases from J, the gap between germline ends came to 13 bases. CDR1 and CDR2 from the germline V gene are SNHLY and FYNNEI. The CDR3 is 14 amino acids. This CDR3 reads CASSEGLEEGEQFF. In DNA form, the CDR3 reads TGTGCCAGCAGTGAAGGACTAGAAGAGGGTGAGCAGTTCTTC.

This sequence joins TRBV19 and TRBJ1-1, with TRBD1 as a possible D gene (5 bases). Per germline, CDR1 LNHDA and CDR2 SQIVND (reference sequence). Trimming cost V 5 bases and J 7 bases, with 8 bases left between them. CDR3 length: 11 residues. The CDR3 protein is CASSRTFEAFF. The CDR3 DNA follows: TGTGCCAGTAGTCGGACATTTGAAGCTTTCTTT.

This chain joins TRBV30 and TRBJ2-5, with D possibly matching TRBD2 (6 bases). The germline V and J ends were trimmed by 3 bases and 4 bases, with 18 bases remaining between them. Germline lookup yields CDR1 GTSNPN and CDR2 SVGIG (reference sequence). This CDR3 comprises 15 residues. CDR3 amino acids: CAWRAVREAGETQYF. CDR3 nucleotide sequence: TGTGCCTGGAGGGCGGTCCGGGAAGCGGGAGAGACCCAGTACTTC.

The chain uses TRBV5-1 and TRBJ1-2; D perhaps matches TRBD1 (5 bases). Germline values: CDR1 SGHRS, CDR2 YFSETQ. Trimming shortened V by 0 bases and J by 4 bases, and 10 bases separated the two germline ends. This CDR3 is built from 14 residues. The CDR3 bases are TGCGCCAGCAGCTTGGGGGAGGGGAGCTATGGCTACACCTTC. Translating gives CASSLGEGSYGYTF.

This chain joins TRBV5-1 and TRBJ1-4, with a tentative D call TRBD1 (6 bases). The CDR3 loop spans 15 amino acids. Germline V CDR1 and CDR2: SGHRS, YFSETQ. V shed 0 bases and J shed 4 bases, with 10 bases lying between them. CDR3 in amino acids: CASSLDRAINEKLFF. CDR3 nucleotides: TGCGCCAGCAGCTTGGACAGGGCGATTAATGAAAAACTGTTTTTT.

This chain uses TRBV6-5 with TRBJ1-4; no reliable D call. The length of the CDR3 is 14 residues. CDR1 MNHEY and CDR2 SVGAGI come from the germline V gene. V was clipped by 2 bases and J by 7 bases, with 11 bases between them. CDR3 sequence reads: CASSYAGRSEKLFF. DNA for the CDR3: TGTGCCAGCAGTTACGCGGGGAGGAGTGAAAAACTGTTTTTT.

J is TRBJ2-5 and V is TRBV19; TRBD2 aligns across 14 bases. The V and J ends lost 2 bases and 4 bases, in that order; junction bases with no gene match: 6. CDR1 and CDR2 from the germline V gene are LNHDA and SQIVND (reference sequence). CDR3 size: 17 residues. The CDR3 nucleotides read TGTGCCAGTAGTATAAGGACTAGCGGGGGGAGACGAGAGACCCAGTACTTC. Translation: CASSIRTSGGRRETQYF.

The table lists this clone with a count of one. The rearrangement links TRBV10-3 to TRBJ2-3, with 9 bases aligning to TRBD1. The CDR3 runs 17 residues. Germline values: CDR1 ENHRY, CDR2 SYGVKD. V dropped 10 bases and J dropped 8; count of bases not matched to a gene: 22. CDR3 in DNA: TGTGCCACCCTCCCGGGGGGTATCGGGACAGGGTTAACTACGCAGTATTTT. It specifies CATLPGGIGTGLTTQYF.

In DNA form, the CDR3 reads TGTGCCAGTAGTATTGGAGGGTCCGGGGTTGCTTACGAGCAGTACTTC. It translates to CASSIGGSGVAYEQYF. The V and J genes are TRBV19 and TRBJ2-7, with D possibly matching TRBD2 (6 bases). V was cut by 3 bases and J by 4 bases, with 19 bases left in between. Germline V gene sequence: CDR1 LNHDA, CDR2 SQIVND (reference sequence). The CDR3 loop spans 16 amino acids.

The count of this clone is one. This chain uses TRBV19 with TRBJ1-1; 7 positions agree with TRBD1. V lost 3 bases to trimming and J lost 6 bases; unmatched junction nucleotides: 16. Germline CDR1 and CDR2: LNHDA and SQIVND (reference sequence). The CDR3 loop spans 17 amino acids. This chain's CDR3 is CASSMSVNRGSEAEAFF. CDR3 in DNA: TGTGCCAGTAGTATGTCGGTTAACAGGGGAAGTGAAGCTGAAGCTTTCTTT.

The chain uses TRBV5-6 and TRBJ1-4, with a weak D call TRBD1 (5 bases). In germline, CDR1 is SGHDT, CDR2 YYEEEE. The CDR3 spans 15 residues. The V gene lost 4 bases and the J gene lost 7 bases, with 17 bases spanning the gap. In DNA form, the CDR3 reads TGTGCCAGCAGCGGAACAGGAAAACCCACTGAAAAACTGTTTTTT. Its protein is CASSGTGKPTEKLFF.

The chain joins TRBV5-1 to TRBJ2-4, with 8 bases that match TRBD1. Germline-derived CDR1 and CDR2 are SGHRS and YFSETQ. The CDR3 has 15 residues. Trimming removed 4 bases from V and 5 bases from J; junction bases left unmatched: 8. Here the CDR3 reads CASSRRTGGENIQYF. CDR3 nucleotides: TGCGCCAGCAGCCGCCGCACAGGGGGAGAAAACATTCAGTACTTC.

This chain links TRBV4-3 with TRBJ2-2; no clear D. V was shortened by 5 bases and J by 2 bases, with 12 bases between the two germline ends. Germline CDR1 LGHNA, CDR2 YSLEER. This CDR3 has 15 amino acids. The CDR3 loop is CASSFQLPNTGELFF. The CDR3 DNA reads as TGCGCCAGCAGCTTCCAACTGCCAAACACCGGGGAGCTGTTTTTT.

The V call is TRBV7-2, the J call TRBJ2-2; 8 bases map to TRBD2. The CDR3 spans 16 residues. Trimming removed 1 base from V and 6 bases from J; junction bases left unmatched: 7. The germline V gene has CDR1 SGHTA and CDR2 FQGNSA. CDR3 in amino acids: CASSLVIGGAAGELFF. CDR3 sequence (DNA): TGTGCCAGCAGCTTAGTAATCGGGGGGGCCGCCGGGGAGCTGTTTTTT. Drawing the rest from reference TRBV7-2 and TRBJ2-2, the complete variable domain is GAGVSQSPSNKVTEKGKDVELRCDPISGHTALYWYRQSLGQGLEFLIYFQGNSAPDKSGLPSDRFSAERTGGSVSTLTIQRTQQEDSAVYLCASSLVIGGAAGELFFGEGSRLTVL.

The CDR3 loop reads CASSQESNGADTQYF. DNA for the CDR3: TGTGCCAGCAGCCAGGAGTCAAATGGAGCAGATACGCAGTATTTT. The chain employs TRBV14 and TRBJ2-3, with D unclear. Trimming took 3 bases from V and 4 from J, leaving 14 bases between them. The CDR3 sequence is 15 residues long. Germline V gives CDR1 SGHDN, CDR2 FVKESK.

Here the CDR3 DNA reads TGTGCCAGCAGCCCTTTCCCTCAGGGGGCTCCCTTCTACGAGCAGTACTTC. Residues: CASSPFPQGAPFYEQYF. The genes are TRBV3-1 (or the pseudogene TRBV3-2) and TRBJ2-7; 8 nucleotides match TRBD1. The V segment lost 4 bases and the J segment 3 bases; nucleotides outside the gene matches: 14. This CDR3 spans 17 amino acids. Germline CDR1 LGHDT, CDR2 YNNKEL (reference sequence).

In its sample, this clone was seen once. CDR3 loop: CATSAGDQPQHF. The DNA of the CDR3 is TGTGCCACCAGTGCCGGGGATCAGCCCCAGCATTTT. V is TRBV24-1 and J is TRBJ1-5; D not certain. Germline CDR1 is KGHDR and CDR2 is SFDVKD. V shed 5 bases and J shed 5 bases, with 6 bases lying between them. This CDR3 is built from 12 residues.

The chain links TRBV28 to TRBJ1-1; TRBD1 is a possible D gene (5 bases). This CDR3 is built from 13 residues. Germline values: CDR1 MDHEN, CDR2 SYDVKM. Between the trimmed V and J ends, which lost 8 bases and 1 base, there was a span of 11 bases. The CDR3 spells CASQGSGNTEAFF. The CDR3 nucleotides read TGTGCCAGCCAGGGATCGGGGAACACTGAAGCTTTCTTT.

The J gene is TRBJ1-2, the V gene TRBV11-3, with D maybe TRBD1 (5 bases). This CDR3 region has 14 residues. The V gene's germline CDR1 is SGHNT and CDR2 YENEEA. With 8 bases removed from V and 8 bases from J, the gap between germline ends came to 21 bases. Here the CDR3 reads CASPEEGAPHGYTF. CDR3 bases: TGTGCCAGCCCTGAGGAAGGGGCCCCCCACGGCTACACCTTC.